These T cell receptor beta chains were read from a single sample in a study of T cells after yellow fever vaccination. MiXCR, applied by TCRdb to the 5' RACE reads, yields one record per CDR3 protein. This table has approximately 110,000 distinct CDR3 sequences, more than 6.5% appearing once. Sequencing was performed on CD4+ T cells sorted from PBMCs, taken roughly 10 days after the first yellow fever vaccination. The source of these receptors is a man younger than 35 who received the YFV17D yellow fever vaccine. Each CDR3 is given with its conserved first and last residue. Each record gives: CDR3 protein, CDR3 DNA, V gene, J gene, D gene, clone size, CDR3 length. D genes are given only for firm matches. Not all rows give a size; the values are once, few, many and, for expanded clones, a class.

cdr3_aa: CASSQDFSGHGNTIYF; cdr3_nt: TGCGCCAGCAGCCAAGATTTTTCGGGACATGGAAACACCATATATTTT; v_call: TRBV4-3; j_call: TRBJ1-3; d_call: .; clone_size: few; cdr3_length: 16
cdr3_aa: CASSLEGSLGTQYF; cdr3_nt: TGCGCCAGCAGCTTGGAAGGGAGCCTAGGGACCCAGTACTTC; v_call: TRBV5-1; j_call: TRBJ2-5; d_call: .; clone_size: .; cdr3_length: 14
cdr3_aa: CASSRGQASDEQFF; cdr3_nt: TGTGCCAGCAGCCGAGGACAGGCGAGCGATGAGCAGTTCTTC; v_call: TRBV5-5; j_call: TRBJ2-1; d_call: TRBD1; clone_size: many; cdr3_length: 14
cdr3_aa: CASSQVYKKRTGGAGELFF; cdr3_nt: TGTGCCAGCAGCCAAGTTTATAAAAAAAGGACAGGGGGGGCCGGGGAGCTGTTTTTT; v_call: TRBV3-1; j_call: TRBJ2-2; d_call: TRBD1; clone_size: many; cdr3_length: 19
cdr3_aa: CASSYSRVSLNSPLHF; cdr3_nt: TGTGCCAGCAGTTACTCCAGGGTTTCCCTTAATTCACCCCTCCACTTT; v_call: TRBV6-5; j_call: TRBJ1-6; d_call: .; clone_size: many; cdr3_length: 16
cdr3_aa: CASSLEGRETQYF; cdr3_nt: TGTGCCAGCAGCTTAGAGGGGCGGGAGACCCAGTACTTC; v_call: TRBV7-9; j_call: TRBJ2-5; d_call: .; clone_size: many; cdr3_length: 13
cdr3_aa: CASSSDVGDGTPLHF; cdr3_nt: TGTGCCAGCAGCTCCGATGTTGGGGATGGGACACCCCTCCACTTT; v_call: TRBV7-9; j_call: TRBJ1-6; d_call: .; clone_size: many; cdr3_length: 15
cdr3_aa: CASSSTRARDTQYF; cdr3_nt: TGCGCCAGCAGCTCAACCCGAGCGAGGGATACGCAGTATTTT; v_call: TRBV5-1; j_call: TRBJ2-3; d_call: .; clone_size: many; cdr3_length: 14
cdr3_aa: CASSLEGQGAPYEQYF; cdr3_nt: TGTGCCAGCAGCTTAGAGGGACAGGGGGCACCCTACGAGCAGTACTTC; v_call: TRBV7-2; j_call: TRBJ2-7; d_call: TRBD1; clone_size: .; cdr3_length: 16
cdr3_aa: CASRRLAWGGETQYF; cdr3_nt: TGCGCCAGCAGAAGACTGGCTTGGGGCGGAGAGACCCAGTACTTC; v_call: TRBV23-1; j_call: TRBJ2-5; d_call: .; clone_size: .; cdr3_length: 15
cdr3_aa: CASSFIRDSKGETQYF; cdr3_nt: TGTGCCAGCAGTTTCATTCGGGACAGCAAAGGAGAGACCCAGTACTTC; v_call: TRBV27; j_call: TRBJ2-5; d_call: TRBD1; clone_size: many; cdr3_length: 16
cdr3_aa: CASSDRGKADTQYF; cdr3_nt: TGTGCCAGCAGTGATCGAGGGAAGGCAGATACGCAGTATTTT; v_call: TRBV6-1; j_call: TRBJ2-3; d_call: .; clone_size: .; cdr3_length: 14
cdr3_aa: CASSLPTGGYGYTF; cdr3_nt: TGTGCCAGCAGCTTACCGACAGGGGGCTATGGCTACACCTTC; v_call: TRBV7-2; j_call: TRBJ1-2; d_call: TRBD1; clone_size: medium-sized; cdr3_length: 14
cdr3_aa: CASSQDRLAGSRTDTQYF; cdr3_nt: TGCGCCAGCAGCCAAGATCGACTAGCGGGGTCTCGCACAGATACGCAGTATTTT; v_call: TRBV4-3; j_call: TRBJ2-3; d_call: TRBD2; clone_size: many; cdr3_length: 18
cdr3_aa: CASSYYPGLAGLQETQYF; cdr3_nt: TGTGCCAGCAGTTACTACCCCGGACTAGCGGGTCTCCAAGAGACCCAGTACTTC; v_call: TRBV6-5; j_call: TRBJ2-5; d_call: TRBD2; clone_size: many; cdr3_length: 18
cdr3_aa: CASSFSGTSTDTQYF; cdr3_nt: TGCGCCAGCAGCTTTAGCGGGACTAGCACAGATACGCAGTATTTT; v_call: TRBV5-1; j_call: TRBJ2-3; d_call: TRBD2; clone_size: few; cdr3_length: 15
cdr3_aa: CASSLVTGYLSTGELFF; cdr3_nt: TGTGCCAGCAGCTTAGTGACGGGATACCTAAGTACCGGGGAGCTGTTTTTT; v_call: TRBV7-9; j_call: TRBJ2-2; d_call: .; clone_size: few; cdr3_length: 17
cdr3_aa: CASSRGGDLGNTIYF; cdr3_nt: TGTGCCAGCTCACGAGGTGGGGACCTTGGAAACACCATATATTTT; v_call: TRBV18; j_call: TRBJ1-3; d_call: .; clone_size: .; cdr3_length: 15
cdr3_aa: CASSQTVQGEGYTF; cdr3_nt: TGTGCCAGCAGCCAAACTGTGCAGGGGGAAGGCTACACCTTC; v_call: TRBV7-2; j_call: TRBJ1-2; d_call: TRBD1; clone_size: many; cdr3_length: 14
cdr3_aa: CASSFSGNSNQPQHF; cdr3_nt: TGTGCCAGCAGCTTTTCAGGGAATAGCAATCAGCCCCAGCATTTT; v_call: TRBV7-9; j_call: TRBJ1-5; d_call: .; clone_size: many; cdr3_length: 15
cdr3_aa: CAGGVSYGYTF; cdr3_nt: TGTGCCGGGGGGGTGAGCTATGGCTACACCTTC; v_call: TRBV2; j_call: TRBJ1-2; d_call: .; clone_size: few; cdr3_length: 11
cdr3_aa: CASSQGGSAKNIQYF; cdr3_nt: TGCGCCAGCAGTCAAGGTGGATCAGCCAAAAACATTCAGTACTTC; v_call: TRBV23-1; j_call: TRBJ2-4; d_call: .; clone_size: many; cdr3_length: 15
cdr3_aa: CASSPHGGLGYTF; cdr3_nt: TGTGCCAGCAGTCCCCACGGGGGGCTTGGCTACACCTTC; v_call: TRBV27; j_call: TRBJ1-2; d_call: .; clone_size: many; cdr3_length: 13
cdr3_aa: CSAYSTGITSYNEQFF; cdr3_nt: TGCAGTGCCTATTCCACAGGGATCACCAGCTACAATGAGCAGTTCTTC; v_call: TRBV20-1; j_call: TRBJ2-1; d_call: .; clone_size: many; cdr3_length: 16
cdr3_aa: CASKFVGNTGELFF; cdr3_nt: TGTGCCAGCAAGTTTGTCGGGAACACCGGGGAGCTGTTTTTT; v_call: TRBV6-2/TRBV6-3; j_call: TRBJ2-2; d_call: .; clone_size: few; cdr3_length: 14
cdr3_aa: CASSSREDHEQYF; cdr3_nt: TGTGCCAGCTCATCCCGAGAGGACCACGAGCAGTACTTC; v_call: TRBV18; j_call: TRBJ2-7; d_call: .; clone_size: few; cdr3_length: 13
cdr3_aa: CASSLSLGTNEKLFF; cdr3_nt: TGTGCCAGCAGCTTGTCCCTAGGCACTAATGAAAAACTGTTTTTT; v_call: TRBV5-5; j_call: TRBJ1-4; d_call: .; clone_size: many; cdr3_length: 15
cdr3_aa: CASSLVAGGGDTQYF; cdr3_nt: TGTGCCAGCAGCTTAGTTGCCGGGGGGGGAGATACGCAGTATTTT; v_call: TRBV7-2; j_call: TRBJ2-3; d_call: TRBD2; clone_size: many; cdr3_length: 15
cdr3_aa: CASRGPGGGTDTQYF; cdr3_nt: TGTGCCAGCCGTGGCCCGGGCGGGGGCACAGATACGCAGTATTTT; v_call: TRBV4-2; j_call: TRBJ2-3; d_call: .; clone_size: many; cdr3_length: 15
cdr3_aa: CASSFGGQKATNEKLFF; cdr3_nt: TGTGCCAGCAGCTTCGGGGGACAGAAAGCAACTAATGAAAAACTGTTTTTT; v_call: TRBV5-4; j_call: TRBJ1-4; d_call: TRBD1; clone_size: few; cdr3_length: 17
cdr3_aa: CASSPQGRLANYGYTF; cdr3_nt: TGCGCCAGCAGCCCTCAAGGACGGTTAGCTAACTATGGCTACACCTTC; v_call: TRBV4-1; j_call: TRBJ1-2; d_call: .; clone_size: many; cdr3_length: 16
cdr3_aa: CATRGDVTYEQYF; cdr3_nt: TGTGCCACCAGGGGGGACGTAACCTACGAGCAGTACTTC; v_call: TRBV10-3; j_call: TRBJ2-7; d_call: .; clone_size: many; cdr3_length: 13
cdr3_aa: CASSLVPLNTEAFF; cdr3_nt: TGCGCCAGCAGCTTGGTCCCGCTGAACACTGAAGCTTTCTTT; v_call: TRBV5-1; j_call: TRBJ1-1; d_call: .; clone_size: many; cdr3_length: 14
cdr3_aa: CASSDEGLSSSYNEQFF; cdr3_nt: TGTGCCAGCAGTGATGAGGGGTTATCGAGCTCCTACAATGAGCAGTTCTTC; v_call: TRBV25-1; j_call: TRBJ2-1; d_call: .; clone_size: .; cdr3_length: 17
cdr3_aa: CASSLGGGGPTYEQYF; cdr3_nt: TGTGCCAGCAGCCTTGGCGGGGGCGGCCCCACCTACGAGCAGTACTTC; v_call: TRBV4-2; j_call: TRBJ2-7; d_call: .; clone_size: many; cdr3_length: 16
cdr3_aa: CASSLIVNTEAFF; cdr3_nt: TGTGCCAGCAGCTTGATTGTGAACACTGAAGCTTTCTTT; v_call: TRBV5-5; j_call: TRBJ1-1; d_call: .; clone_size: many; cdr3_length: 13
cdr3_aa: CASSFQGGTYEQYF; cdr3_nt: TGTGCCAGCAGCTTTCAGGGGGGGACCTACGAGCAGTACTTC; v_call: TRBV7-2; j_call: TRBJ2-7; d_call: .; clone_size: many; cdr3_length: 14
cdr3_aa: CAKPPGPREDEQFF; cdr3_nt: TGTGCCAAACCACCGGGCCCCAGGGAGGATGAGCAGTTCTTC; v_call: TRBV7-9; j_call: TRBJ2-1; d_call: .; clone_size: many; cdr3_length: 14
cdr3_aa: CASSLFSRGAKYNEQFF; cdr3_nt: TGTGCCAGCAGTTTATTCAGCCGGGGGGCCAAGTACAATGAGCAGTTCTTC; v_call: TRBV28; j_call: TRBJ2-1; d_call: .; clone_size: many; cdr3_length: 17
cdr3_aa: CASSQDRAYSGANVLTF; cdr3_nt: TGCGCCAGCAGCCAAGATAGGGCTTACTCTGGGGCCAACGTCCTGACTTTC; v_call: TRBV4-3; j_call: TRBJ2-6; d_call: .; clone_size: many; cdr3_length: 17
cdr3_aa: CASSLEPTTDTQYF; cdr3_nt: TGCGCCAGCAGCTTAGAGCCGACCACAGATACGCAGTATTTT; v_call: TRBV5-1; j_call: TRBJ2-3; d_call: .; clone_size: .; cdr3_length: 14
cdr3_aa: CASTTGTGDDYEQYF; cdr3_nt: TGCGCCAGCACAACCGGGACAGGGGATGACTACGAGCAGTACTTC; v_call: TRBV5-1; j_call: TRBJ2-7; d_call: TRBD1; clone_size: many; cdr3_length: 15
cdr3_aa: CASSLDRDGTDTQYF; cdr3_nt: TGTGCCAGCAGTCTGGACAGGGACGGCACAGATACGCAGTATTTT; v_call: TRBV2; j_call: TRBJ2-3; d_call: TRBD1; clone_size: many; cdr3_length: 15
cdr3_aa: CASSLEEGVAEPTDTQYF; cdr3_nt: TGTGCCAGCAGCTTAGAGGAGGGGGTAGCGGAGCCCACAGATACGCAGTATTTT; v_call: TRBV11-2; j_call: TRBJ2-3; d_call: .; clone_size: many; cdr3_length: 18
cdr3_aa: CSAPTLFGTDTQYF; cdr3_nt: TGCAGTGCCCCTACCCTCTTCGGCACAGATACGCAGTATTTT; v_call: TRBV20-1; j_call: TRBJ2-3; d_call: .; clone_size: many; cdr3_length: 14
cdr3_aa: CSVGGDNQPQHF; cdr3_nt: TGCAGCGTTGGGGGGGACAATCAGCCCCAGCATTTT; v_call: TRBV29-1; j_call: TRBJ1-5; d_call: .; clone_size: many; cdr3_length: 12
cdr3_aa: CASSLGTYRGGGRNEQFF; cdr3_nt: TGTGCCAGCAGCCTTGGGACTTACAGGGGCGGGGGGCGGAATGAGCAGTTCTTC; v_call: TRBV11-1; j_call: TRBJ2-1; d_call: .; clone_size: many; cdr3_length: 18
cdr3_aa: CASRARVSDINTGELFF; cdr3_nt: TGTGCCAGCAGAGCAAGGGTGTCGGATATAAACACCGGGGAGCTGTTTTTT; v_call: TRBV6-5; j_call: TRBJ2-2; d_call: .; clone_size: many; cdr3_length: 17
cdr3_aa: CASSSSGSSTDTQYF; cdr3_nt: TGTGCCAGCAGCTCTAGCGGGAGTAGCACAGATACGCAGTATTTT; v_call: TRBV7-2; j_call: TRBJ2-3; d_call: TRBD2; clone_size: many; cdr3_length: 15
cdr3_aa: CASSHTDRVNSPLHF; cdr3_nt: TGCGCCAGCAGCCACACGGACAGGGTTAATTCACCCCTCCACTTT; v_call: TRBV4-1; j_call: TRBJ1-6; d_call: TRBD1; clone_size: many; cdr3_length: 15